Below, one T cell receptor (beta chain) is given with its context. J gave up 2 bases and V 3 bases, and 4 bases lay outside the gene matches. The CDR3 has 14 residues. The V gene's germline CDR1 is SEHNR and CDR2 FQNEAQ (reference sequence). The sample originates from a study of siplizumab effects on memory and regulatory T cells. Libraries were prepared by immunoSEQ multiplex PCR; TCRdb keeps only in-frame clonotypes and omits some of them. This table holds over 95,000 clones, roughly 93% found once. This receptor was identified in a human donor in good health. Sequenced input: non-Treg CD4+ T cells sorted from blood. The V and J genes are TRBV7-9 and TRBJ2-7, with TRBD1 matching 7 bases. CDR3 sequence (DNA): TGTGCCAGCAGCTTCGAGGGACAGACCTACGAGCAGTACTTC. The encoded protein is CASSFEGQTYEQYF.